This T cell receptor beta chain was recorded in a study of T cell repertoires in cytomegalovirus infection. The V end was cut by 3 bases, the J end by 4 bases, with 10 bases between. This CDR3 comprises 14 residues. The germline CDR1 and CDR2 sequences are LNHDA and SQIVND (reference sequence). MiXCR, applied by TCRdb to the reads, yields one record per CDR3 protein. The sample shows 900,000 to 950,000 distinct CDR3 sequences, approximately 31% of them seen only once. As concerns this clonotype: The antigen remains undetermined.

The genes are TRBV19 and TRBJ1-5; no definite D call. Here the sequenced sample was cultured CD8+ T cells from PBMCs, taken from culture after CMV antigen stimulation. This receptor was identified in a human donor in good health (CMV status not recorded). Some clones in this sample may be carry-over from other donors' samples. The DNA of the CDR3 is TGTGCCAGTAGTATCAATAGTTGGAATCAGCCCCAGCATTTT. It specifies CASSINSWNQPQHF.